This TCR beta chain is from a study of shared clonotypes between healthy human individuals. Each sample came from a Caucasian adult donor living in Nashville, Tennessee. Worth noting for this clone: Its antigen is currently unknown.

General observations from the study: Depth of sequencing was expected to influence donor clonotype sharing. Generally, estimated richness proved larger in naive subsets than it did in memory subsets. Some naive CD4 clonotypes, 4.5% to 5.5%, turned up in common across several donors.

The CDR3 has 13 residues. Trimming removed 6 bases at V and 16 bases at J, with 22 bases between. The germline gives CDR1 SNHLY, CDR2 FYNNEI. Here immunoSEQ multiplex PCR was the method, and the copy in TCRdb shows in-frame clones only, minus some. The repertoire holds about 2.4 million clones, with 93% as singletons. The specimen was naive CD4+ T cells from PBMCs. As to subset: CD45RA+ positively selected. This chain connects TRBV2 to TRBJ1-5, with no clear D. This TCR came from a man between 18 and 35 years old in good health. Some clones in this sample may be carry-over from other donors' samples. The CDR3 loop is CASSQLVAQAIHF. CDR3 DNA sequence: TGTGCCAGCAGCCAACTTGTGGCTCAGGCTATACATTTT.